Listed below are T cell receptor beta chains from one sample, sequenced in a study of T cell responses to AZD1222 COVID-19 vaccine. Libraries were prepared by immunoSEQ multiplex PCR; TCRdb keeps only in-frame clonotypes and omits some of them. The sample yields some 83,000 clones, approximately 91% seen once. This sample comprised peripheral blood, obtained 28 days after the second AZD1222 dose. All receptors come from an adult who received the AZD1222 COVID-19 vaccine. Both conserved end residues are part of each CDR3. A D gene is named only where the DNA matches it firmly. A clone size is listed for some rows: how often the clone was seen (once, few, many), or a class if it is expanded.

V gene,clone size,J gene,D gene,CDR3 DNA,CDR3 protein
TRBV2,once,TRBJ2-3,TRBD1,TGTGCCAGCAGCTACCGGACAGGAGCACCAGATACGCAGTATTTT,CASSYRTGAPDTQYF
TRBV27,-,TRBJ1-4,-,TGTGCCAGCAGTTTTGGGATAGGGGATGAAAAACTGTTTTTT,CASSFGIGDEKLFF
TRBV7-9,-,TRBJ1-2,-,TGTGCCAGCAGCTTAGCAGAAACCGGCTATGGCTACACCTTC,CASSLAETGYGYTF
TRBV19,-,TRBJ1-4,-,TGTGCCAGTAGTATACCCGGGTGGATTGGGGAAAAACTGTTTTTT,CASSIPGWIGEKLFF
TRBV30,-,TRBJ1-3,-,TGTGCCTGGAGGAGTCCTGGAAACACCATATATTTT,CAWRSPGNTIYF
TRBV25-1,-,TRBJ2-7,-,TGTGCCAGCAGTGGCTACTACGAGCAGTACTTC,CASSGYYEQYF
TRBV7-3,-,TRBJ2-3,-,TGTGCCAGCAGCCTCGGGCGGGGCCCTCCTCTAGATACGCAGTATTTT,CASSLGRGPPLDTQYF
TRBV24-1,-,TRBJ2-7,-,TGTGCCACCAGTGACGGGACATCCGAGCAGTACTTC,CATSDGTSEQYF
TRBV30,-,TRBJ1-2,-,TGTGCCTGGAGTCCTCCTTATGGCTACACCTTC,CAWSPPYGYTF
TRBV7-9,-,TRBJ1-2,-,TGTGCCAGCAGCCCAACAGGGCGGGATGGCTACACCTTC,CASSPTGRDGYTF
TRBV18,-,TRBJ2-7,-,TGTGCCAGCTCACCTGGGCCGGGCTACGAGCAGTACTTC,CASSPGPGYEQYF
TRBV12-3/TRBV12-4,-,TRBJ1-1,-,TGTGCCAGCAGCCGACAGGTCGGCACTGAAGCTTTCTTT,CASSRQVGTEAFF
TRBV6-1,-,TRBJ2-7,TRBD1,TGTGCCAGCAGTGATGATGGGACAGGCTTATTAGAGCAGTACTTC,CASSDDGTGLLEQYF
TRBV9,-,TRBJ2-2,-,TGTGCCAGCAGCGTACGGGAAAGGAGTGCGAACACCGGGGAGCTGTTTTTT,CASSVRERSANTGELFF
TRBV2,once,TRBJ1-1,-,TGTGCCAGCAGAGTGGGCGGGAACACTGAAGCTTTCTTT,CASRVGGNTEAFF
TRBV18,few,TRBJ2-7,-,TGTGCCAGCTCACCACCGCTGACACCTCCTTACGAGCAGTACTTC,CASSPPLTPPYEQYF
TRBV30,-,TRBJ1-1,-,TGTGCCTGGAGTACAGTTTTGAACACTGAAGCTTTCTTT,CAWSTVLNTEAFF
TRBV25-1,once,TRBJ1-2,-,TGTGCCAGCAGTGAAATCAGGGGTGGCTATGGCTACACCTTC,CASSEIRGGYGYTF
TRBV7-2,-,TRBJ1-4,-,TGTGCCAGCAGGAGGGGGGGGAATGAAAAACTGTTTTTT,CASRRGGNEKLFF
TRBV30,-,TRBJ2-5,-,TGTGCCTGGAGTTCCCGGGATGGGCGGACGACCCAGTACTTC,CAWSSRDGRTTQYF
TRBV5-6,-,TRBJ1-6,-,TGTGCCCGCAGCTGGGGGGGGTATTCACCCCTCCACTTT,CARSWGGYSPLHF
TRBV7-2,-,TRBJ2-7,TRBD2,TGTGCCAGCAGCTTGCAGCGGGGATCGGGTGAGCAGTACTTC,CASSLQRGSGEQYF
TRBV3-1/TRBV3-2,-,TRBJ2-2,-,TGTGCCAGCAGCCAAGGAGGGGGCACCGGGGAGCTGTTTTTT,CASSQGGGTGELFF
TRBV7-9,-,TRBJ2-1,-,TGTGCCAGCAGCCCCTCTATGAGCTCCTACAATGAGCAGTTCTTC,CASSPSMSSYNEQFF
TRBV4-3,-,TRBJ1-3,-,TGCGCCAGCAGCCCCGACGACGGGGAGTCTGGAAACACCATATATTTT,CASSPDDGESGNTIYF
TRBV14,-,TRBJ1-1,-,TGTGCCAGCAGCCAAGCTTCGGGCACTGAAGCTTTCTTT,CASSQASGTEAFF
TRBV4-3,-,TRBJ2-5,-,TGCGCCAGCAGCCAAGCGCTGGTAGGATTCCGGGAGACCCAGTACTTC,CASSQALVGFRETQYF
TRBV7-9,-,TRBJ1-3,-,TGTGCCAGCAGCGCACCGCCGCCTCACATGGGCACCATATATTTT,CASSAPPPHMGTIYF
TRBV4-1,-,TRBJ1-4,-,TGCGCCAGCAGCCAAAGTTCGGCTGTTCTGTTTTTT,CASSQSSAVLFF
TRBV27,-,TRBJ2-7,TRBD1,TGTGCCAGCACCCACGGCAGGGGGTCCGTCGAGCAGTACTTC,CASTHGRGSVEQYF
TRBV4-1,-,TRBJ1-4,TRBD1,TGCGCCAGCAGCCAGGGACTGACAGGGGGCTCTGAAAAACTGTTTTTT,CASSQGLTGGSEKLFF
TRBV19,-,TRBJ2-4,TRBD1,TGTGCCAGTACTGACAGGGCTAAAAACATTCAGTACTTC,CASTDRAKNIQYF
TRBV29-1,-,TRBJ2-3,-,TGCAGCGTTATGAGGAACACAGATACGCAGTATTTT,CSVMRNTDTQYF
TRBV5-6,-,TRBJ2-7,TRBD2,TGTGCCAGCAGCTTGTTGGGTGACGGGACTAGTCTCTACGAGCAGTACTTC,CASSLLGDGTSLYEQYF
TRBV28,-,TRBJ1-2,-,TGTGCCAGCAGTTTAGTGCTCAATGGCTACACCTTC,CASSLVLNGYTF
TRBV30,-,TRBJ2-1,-,TGTGCCTGGAACGGGTACAATGAGCAGTTCTTC,CAWNGYNEQFF
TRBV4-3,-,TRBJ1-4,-,TGCGCCAGCAGCCGGACCCTAGATAAAAATGAAAAACTGTTTTTT,CASSRTLDKNEKLFF
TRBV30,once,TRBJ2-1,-,TGTGCCTGGGGGACAAGGGGACCGCCCAATGAGCAGTTCTTC,CAWGTRGPPNEQFF
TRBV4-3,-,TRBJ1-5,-,TGCGCCAGCAGCCGAAACAGGGTCGGCGATCAGCCCCAGCATTTT,CASSRNRVGDQPQHF
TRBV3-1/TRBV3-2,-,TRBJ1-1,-,TGTGCCAGCAGCCAATCGGACGGGACTGAAGCTTTCTTT,CASSQSDGTEAFF
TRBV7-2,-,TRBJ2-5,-,TGTGCCAGCAGCTTACTAGGGTATCGGGAGACCCAGTACTTC,CASSLLGYRETQYF
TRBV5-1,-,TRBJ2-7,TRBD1,TGCGCCAGCAGCACCCGACAGGGGGATTCCTACGAGCAGTACTTC,CASSTRQGDSYEQYF
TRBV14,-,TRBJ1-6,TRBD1,TGTGCCAGCAGCCAGTTCAGCCGAGGGACAGGGGGTTCACCCCTCCACTTT,CASSQFSRGTGGSPLHF
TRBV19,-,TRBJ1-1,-,TGTGCCAGTAGTATGTCGGTGAACACTGAAGCTTTCTTT,CASSMSVNTEAFF
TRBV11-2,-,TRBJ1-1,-,TGTGCCAGCAGCTTATCAACAGGGATCAGGGACACTGAAGCTTTCTTT,CASSLSTGIRDTEAFF
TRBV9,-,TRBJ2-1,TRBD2,TGTGCCAGCAGCCCCGTTCCACTAGCGGGGGGAAGTGAGCAGTTCTTC,CASSPVPLAGGSEQFF
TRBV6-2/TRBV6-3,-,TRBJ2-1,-,TGTGCCAGCAGCCAGGGACTGACACAGTTCTTC,CASSQGLTQFF
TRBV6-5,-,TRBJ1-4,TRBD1,TGTGCCAGCAGACCCAGGGGGGGTGAAAAACTGTTTTTT,CASRPRGGEKLFF
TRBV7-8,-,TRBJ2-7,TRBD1,TGTGCCAGCAGTTACAGGGGACCAACCTACGAGCAGTACTTC,CASSYRGPTYEQYF
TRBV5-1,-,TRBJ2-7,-,TGCGCCAGCAGCTTGGGGCCGGAGTTGGGTGAGCAGTACTTC,CASSLGPELGEQYF
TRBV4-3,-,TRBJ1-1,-,TGCGCCAGCAGCCAAGAGAGACAGCAGACCACTGAAGCTTTCTTT,CASSQERQQTTEAFF
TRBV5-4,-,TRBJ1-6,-,TGTGCCAGCAGCTTGGACAGATACTATAATTCACCCCTCCACTTT,CASSLDRYYNSPLHF
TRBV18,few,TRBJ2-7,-,TGTGCCAGCTCACCGCCGGGACACACCTACGAGCAGTACTTC,CASSPPGHTYEQYF
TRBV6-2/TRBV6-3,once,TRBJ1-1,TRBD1,TGTGCCAGCAGCTCCGTACGACAGGGTCCGATGAACACTGAAGCTTTCTTT,CASSSVRQGPMNTEAFF
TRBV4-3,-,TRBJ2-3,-,TGCGCCAGCAGCCAAGATACGGCGGGGCTAAGCACAGATACGCAGTATTTT,CASSQDTAGLSTDTQYF